The rows below give T cell receptor beta chains drawn from one sample of a study of control samples from healthy donors and cancer patients. Some clones are missing from TCRdb's copy, which holds only in-frame ones; the method was immunoSEQ multiplex PCR. The table has under 130,000 clones, 83% seen once; the top ten hold over 10%. What was sequenced was blood. The receptors were sampled from a woman in her forties or fifties in good health. CDR3s include the opening cysteine and the closing phenylalanine or tryptophan. Fields, in order: D gene, clone size, J gene, V gene, CDR3 protein, CDR3 DNA. D genes are given only for firm matches. Rows may omit the clone size; those that give it use once, few, many or a size class.

d_call: TRBD2
clone_size: once
j_call: TRBJ2-3
v_call: TRBV5-1
cdr3_aa: CASSLGRGGSTDTQYF
cdr3_nt: TGCGCCAGCAGTCTGGGTCGGGGGGGTAGCACAGATACGCAGTATTTT

d_call: TRBD1
clone_size: NA
j_call: TRBJ2-4
v_call: TRBV6-5
cdr3_aa: CASRARQGLAQYF
cdr3_nt: TGTGCCAGCAGAGCCCGACAGGGTCTTGCTCAGTACTTC

d_call: NA
clone_size: NA
j_call: TRBJ1-2
v_call: TRBV7-9
cdr3_aa: CASSLANGYGYTF
cdr3_nt: TGTGCCAGCAGCTTAGCGAACGGGTATGGCTACACCTTC

d_call: NA
clone_size: NA
j_call: TRBJ1-1
v_call: TRBV14
cdr3_aa: CASSQDWVTEAFF
cdr3_nt: TGTGCCAGCAGCCAAGATTGGGTGACTGAAGCTTTCTTT

d_call: NA
clone_size: NA
j_call: TRBJ1-4
v_call: TRBV2
cdr3_aa: CASSGGIQNEKLFF
cdr3_nt: TGTGCCAGCAGTGGAGGCATACAGAATGAAAAACTGTTTTTT

d_call: NA
clone_size: NA
j_call: TRBJ2-7
v_call: TRBV1
cdr3_aa: CTSSNRTGSSSYEQYF
cdr3_nt: TGCACCAGCAGCAACCGGACGGGTTCGAGCTCCTACGAGCAGTACTTC

d_call: NA
clone_size: few
j_call: TRBJ1-6
v_call: TRBV27
cdr3_aa: CASKGSSYNSPLHF
cdr3_nt: TGTGCCAGCAAAGGCAGCTCCTATAATTCACCCCTCCACTTT

d_call: NA
clone_size: NA
j_call: TRBJ1-2
v_call: TRBV12-3/TRBV12-4
cdr3_aa: CASSVGRDYGYTF
cdr3_nt: TGTGCCAGCAGTGTTGGACGGGACTATGGCTACACCTTC

d_call: TRBD1
clone_size: NA
j_call: TRBJ1-6
v_call: TRBV28
cdr3_aa: CASSADQGGTSPLHF
cdr3_nt: TGTGCCAGCAGTGCCGACCAGGGGGGGACTTCACCCCTCCACTTT

d_call: NA
clone_size: NA
j_call: TRBJ2-7
v_call: TRBV5-4
cdr3_aa: CASSFLPGSYEQYF
cdr3_nt: TGTGCCAGCAGCTTCCTGCCGGGGTCCTACGAGCAGTACTTC

d_call: TRBD1
clone_size: NA
j_call: TRBJ2-7
v_call: TRBV19
cdr3_aa: CASSRDRGRSYEQYF
cdr3_nt: TGTGCCAGTAGTAGAGACAGGGGTCGGTCCTACGAGCAGTACTTC

d_call: NA
clone_size: few
j_call: TRBJ2-2
v_call: TRBV19
cdr3_aa: CASIGLTDSTGELFF
cdr3_nt: TGTGCCAGTATAGGGTTAACAGATTCTACCGGGGAGCTGTTTTTT

d_call: TRBD1
clone_size: NA
j_call: TRBJ1-5
v_call: TRBV19
cdr3_aa: CASSAWGQGLGQPQHF
cdr3_nt: TGTGCCAGTAGTGCCTGGGGACAGGGGTTAGGTCAGCCCCAGCATTTT

d_call: NA
clone_size: NA
j_call: TRBJ1-1
v_call: TRBV6-6
cdr3_aa: CASSTSGGRTEAFF
cdr3_nt: TGTGCCAGCAGTACCTCCGGGGGTCGGACTGAAGCTTTCTTT

d_call: NA
clone_size: NA
j_call: TRBJ1-1
v_call: TRBV11-3
cdr3_aa: CASSLDRGAYTEAFF
cdr3_nt: TGTGCCAGCAGCTTAGATCGGGGGGCTTACACTGAAGCTTTCTTT

d_call: NA
clone_size: NA
j_call: TRBJ1-1
v_call: TRBV6-6
cdr3_aa: CASSPRAAQLTEAFF
cdr3_nt: TGTGCCAGCAGTCCGCGGGCAGCGCAGCTCACTGAAGCTTTCTTT

d_call: TRBD1
clone_size: NA
j_call: TRBJ1-4
v_call: TRBV4-3
cdr3_aa: CASSQGETGQINEKLFF
cdr3_nt: TGCGCCAGCAGCCAAGGAGAAACGGGACAGATTAATGAAAAACTGTTTTTT

d_call: TRBD1
clone_size: NA
j_call: TRBJ1-2
v_call: TRBV11-2
cdr3_aa: CASSLAGQGTYGYTF
cdr3_nt: TGTGCCAGCAGCTTAGCGGGACAGGGGACGTATGGCTACACCTTC

d_call: NA
clone_size: few
j_call: TRBJ2-1
v_call: TRBV5-6
cdr3_aa: CASSFGVASSYNEQFF
cdr3_nt: TGTGCCAGCAGCTTCGGGGTAGCGAGCTCCTACAATGAGCAGTTCTTC

d_call: TRBD1
clone_size: NA
j_call: TRBJ1-2
v_call: TRBV11-3
cdr3_aa: CASSIGTAGANYGYTF
cdr3_nt: TGTGCCAGCAGCATAGGGACAGCTGGAGCTAACTATGGCTACACCTTC

d_call: TRBD2
clone_size: NA
j_call: TRBJ2-1
v_call: TRBV19
cdr3_aa: CASISPWRGGRNEQFF
cdr3_nt: TGTGCCAGTATTTCCCCTTGGCGGGGGGGCCGGAATGAGCAGTTCTTC

d_call: NA
clone_size: NA
j_call: TRBJ1-5
v_call: TRBV6-1
cdr3_aa: CASSERAENSNQPQHF
cdr3_nt: TGTGCCAGCAGTGAGAGGGCAGAAAATAGCAATCAGCCCCAGCATTTT

d_call: NA
clone_size: NA
j_call: TRBJ2-7
v_call: TRBV19
cdr3_aa: CASSILGLDEQYF
cdr3_nt: TGTGCCAGTAGTATTCTAGGGTTGGACGAGCAGTACTTC

d_call: NA
clone_size: NA
j_call: TRBJ2-2
v_call: TRBV4-1
cdr3_aa: CASSLRGQDKTGELFF
cdr3_nt: TGCGCCAGCAGCCTTCGAGGCCAGGACAAAACCGGGGAGCTGTTTTTT

d_call: NA
clone_size: NA
j_call: TRBJ1-1
v_call: TRBV14
cdr3_aa: CASKGGMNTEAFF
cdr3_nt: TGTGCCAGCAAGGGGGGGATGAACACTGAAGCTTTCTTT

d_call: NA
clone_size: NA
j_call: TRBJ2-1
v_call: TRBV3-1/TRBV3-2
cdr3_aa: CASSQGLGTVTYNEQFF
cdr3_nt: TGTGCCAGCAGCCAAGGCTTAGGAACGGTTACCTACAATGAGCAGTTCTTC

d_call: NA
clone_size: NA
j_call: TRBJ1-2
v_call: TRBV10-3
cdr3_aa: CATSAQGDYGYTF
cdr3_nt: TGTGCCACATCGGCCCAGGGTGACTATGGCTACACCTTC

d_call: NA
clone_size: few
j_call: TRBJ1-1
v_call: TRBV29-1
cdr3_aa: CSVAPLGRSEAFF
cdr3_nt: TGCAGCGTTGCACCCCTGGGACGGAGTGAAGCTTTCTTT

d_call: NA
clone_size: NA
j_call: TRBJ2-7
v_call: TRBV16
cdr3_aa: CASSRMGLLYEQYF
cdr3_nt: TGTGCCAGCAGCCGAATGGGACTTCTCTACGAGCAGTACTTC

d_call: NA
clone_size: NA
j_call: TRBJ1-2
v_call: TRBV6-1
cdr3_aa: CASSSLTGNKYGYTF
cdr3_nt: TGTGCCAGCAGTTCCCTAACAGGGAATAAGTATGGCTACACCTTC

d_call: TRBD1
clone_size: NA
j_call: TRBJ2-3
v_call: TRBV7-8
cdr3_aa: CASSRGGRGTDTQYF
cdr3_nt: TGTGCCAGCAGCCGAGGGGGCAGGGGAACAGATACGCAGTATTTT

d_call: TRBD1
clone_size: once
j_call: TRBJ1-2
v_call: TRBV12-3/TRBV12-4
cdr3_aa: CASSMGQFDGYTF
cdr3_nt: TGTGCCAGCAGCATGGGACAGTTTGATGGCTACACCTTC

d_call: NA
clone_size: NA
j_call: TRBJ2-2
v_call: TRBV6-2/TRBV6-3
cdr3_aa: CASSTRGPTNTGELFF
cdr3_nt: TGTGCCAGCAGTACTCGGGGACCAACGAACACCGGGGAGCTGTTTTTT

d_call: NA
clone_size: NA
j_call: TRBJ2-3
v_call: TRBV13
cdr3_aa: CASSQGGPTDTQYF
cdr3_nt: TGTGCCAGCAGCCAGGGGGGCCCCACAGATACGCAGTATTTT

d_call: NA
clone_size: NA
j_call: TRBJ1-5
v_call: TRBV6-5
cdr3_aa: CASSNQPQHF
cdr3_nt: TGTGCCAGCTCCAATCAGCCCCAGCATTTT

d_call: TRBD2
clone_size: NA
j_call: TRBJ2-7
v_call: TRBV11-1
cdr3_aa: CASSLQAGGMYEQYF
cdr3_nt: TGTGCCAGCAGCTTACAAGCGGGGGGTATGTACGAGCAGTACTTC

d_call: NA
clone_size: NA
j_call: TRBJ1-1
v_call: TRBV11-3
cdr3_aa: CAGSLYDDTEAFF
cdr3_nt: TGTGCCGGCAGCTTGTACGACGACACTGAAGCTTTCTTT

d_call: TRBD1
clone_size: NA
j_call: TRBJ2-5
v_call: TRBV4-3
cdr3_aa: CASSQGHTGGETQYF
cdr3_nt: TGCGCCAGCAGCCAAGGCCATACAGGGGGGGAGACCCAGTACTTC